This T cell receptor beta chain was recovered during a study of beta chain features in type 1 diabetes. Study results and limitations: Whether HLA type influences TCRB rearrangement remained unresolved here.

All of the isolated RNA was reverse transcribed, so expressed TCRB transcripts were sequenced. Clones were read by immunoSEQ multiplex PCR, and TCRdb kept only the in-frame ones, dropping some. The table shows 350,000 to 450,000 clones, with around 15% occurring only once. V was trimmed by 4 bases and J by 7 bases, leaving 2 bases between them. The CDR3 is made up of 10 amino acids. The germline V gene encodes CDR1 MDHEN and CDR2 SYDVKM. This clone was detected a few times. The antigen is undetermined. Other DNA variants within this sample encode the same CDR3. Sequenced: naive CD4+ T cells from blood. The clonotype comes from a woman between 18 and 30 years old in good health. The J gene is TRBJ2-1, the V gene TRBV28, with D unresolved. In DNA, the CDR3 is TGTGCCAGCAGTTCGAATGAGCAGTTCTTC. It is translated as CASSSNEQFF.